This is a list of T cell receptor beta chains from one sample in a study of chemoradiotherapy in HPV16-positive cancers. Libraries were prepared by immunoSEQ multiplex PCR; TCRdb keeps only in-frame clonotypes and omits some of them. The sample records 8,500 to 9,000 clones, 70% to 80% being singletons. Sample collection occurred from a patient who underwent chemoradiotherapy. Source of these receptors: a human donor with HPV-associated anogenital cancer. Each CDR3 is given with its conserved first and last residue. The D gene is left open where the match is weak. Size tells how often a clone was seen (once, few, many) or the class of an expanded clone, and some rows leave it out.

TRBJ2-1,.,TRBV7-3,.,TGTGCCAGCAGCTTACGAGGAGGGGGGACCAATGAGCAGTTCTTC,CASSLRGGGTNEQFF
TRBJ2-7,TRBD2,TRBV29-1,once,TGCAGCGTCCAACTAGCGGGGGTCTACGAGCAGTACTTC,CSVQLAGVYEQYF
TRBJ2-3,TRBD2,TRBV5-1,few,TGCGCCAGCAGCCTAGGGACTAGCGCAGATACGCAGTATTTT,CASSLGTSADTQYF
TRBJ1-6,TRBD1,TRBV2,.,TGTGCCAGCAGTGAAGTTGGGACAGCAGCCTCACCCCTCCACTTT,CASSEVGTAASPLHF
TRBJ1-1,.,TRBV18,.,TGTGCCAGCTCATCTGGCCTTCGGGAGGGCACTGAAGCTTTCTTT,CASSSGLREGTEAFF
TRBJ1-1,TRBD1,TRBV28,.,TGTGCCAGCCCGGGACAGGGGCCGAACACTGAAGCTTTCTTT,CASPGQGPNTEAFF
TRBJ1-6,.,TRBV19,few,TGTGCCAGTAGTATCATTGGCCGAAATTCACCCCTCCACTTT,CASSIIGRNSPLHF
TRBJ1-2,.,TRBV7-2,.,TGTGCCAGCAGCTTAGACGCCAGAGCCGGAGGCTACACCTTC,CASSLDARAGGYTF
TRBJ2-7,TRBD1,TRBV5-1,.,TGCGCCAGCAGCTCCTTGACAGGGAGATACGAGCAGTACTTC,CASSSLTGRYEQYF
TRBJ1-2,TRBD1,TRBV28,.,TGTGCCAGCAGTCGTTTACAGGGGGCGAGAGGCTACACCTTC,CASSRLQGARGYTF
TRBJ2-3,TRBD2,TRBV5-4,.,TGTGCCAGCAGCTTGCGGGGGGGCACAGATACGCAGTATTTT,CASSLRGGTDTQYF
TRBJ2-1,.,TRBV7-9,.,TGTGCCAGCAGCTTAGACGATTGGGACCGCTCCTACAATGAGCAGTTCTTC,CASSLDDWDRSYNEQFF
TRBJ2-5,.,TRBV2,once,TGTGCCAGCAAAGCGTTTATGGAGACCCAGTACTTC,CASKAFMETQYF
TRBJ2-5,.,TRBV2,once,TGTGCCAGCAGTGTCCTTACGGTGCCCCAAGAGACCCAGTACTTC,CASSVLTVPQETQYF
TRBJ2-7,TRBD1,TRBV28,.,TGTGCCAGCACCCGGCCAGGGGGATACGAGCAGTACTTC,CASTRPGGYEQYF
TRBJ2-1,.,TRBV7-9,.,TGTGCCAGCAGCTTCGGGTACAGTTTTTACAATGAGCAGTTCTTC,CASSFGYSFYNEQFF
TRBJ1-1,.,TRBV27,.,TGTGCCAGCAGACATAGTGGGGGCGCGAACACTGAAGCTTTCTTT,CASRHSGGANTEAFF
TRBJ2-1,TRBD2,TRBV13,few,TGTGCCAGCAGCTTAGCTCCTAGCGGGGGGTGGTATGAGCAGTTCTTC,CASSLAPSGGWYEQFF
TRBJ1-6,.,TRBV4-1,few,TGCGCCAGCAATGAGAACTATAATTCACCCCTCCACTTT,CASNENYNSPLHF
TRBJ2-3,.,TRBV7-2,once,TGTGCCAGCAGCTCCGAGCCGTACATTTGGGGGTTCTCCACAGATACGCAGTATTTT,CASSSEPYIWGFSTDTQYF
TRBJ2-7,.,TRBV11-3,.,TGTGCCAGCAGCTTCCGGGGCCCGCCGAACGAGCAGTACTTC,CASSFRGPPNEQYF
TRBJ2-3,TRBD2,TRBV7-2,.,TGTGCCAGCAGCTTTTCGAGCGGGGGGTCTAGCACAGATACGCAGTATTTT,CASSFSSGGSSTDTQYF
TRBJ1-2,.,TRBV19,.,TGTGCCAGTAGTATAGACGAGGGATACTATGGCTACACCTTC,CASSIDEGYYGYTF
TRBJ2-7,.,TRBV6-1,.,TGTGCCAGCACTCCGGGTTTGCAGACCGAGCAGTACTTC,CASTPGLQTEQYF
TRBJ2-3,.,TRBV19,.,TGTGCCAGTAGTATCTTGGACCGTAGCACAGATACGCAGTATTTT,CASSILDRSTDTQYF
TRBJ2-7,.,TRBV9,few,TGTGCCAGCAGCAAAGGGGGAGGCTCCTACGAGCAGTACTTC,CASSKGGGSYEQYF
TRBJ2-7,TRBD2,TRBV4-1,.,TGCGCCAGCAGTTCCCCCGGGACTAGCTCAAGGTACGAGCAGTACTTC,CASSSPGTSSRYEQYF
TRBJ1-1,.,TRBV29-1,once,TGCAGCGTGGAAAGACAGAACACTGAAGCTTTCTTT,CSVERQNTEAFF
TRBJ2-3,.,TRBV5-6,.,TGTGCCAGCAGCCTCTTACGAGAAAGGGCGAACACAGATACGCAGTATTTT,CASSLLRERANTDTQYF
TRBJ1-1,TRBD1,TRBV14,.,TGTGCCAGCAGCCTTTCCGGGACAGGCACTGAAGCTTTCTTT,CASSLSGTGTEAFF
TRBJ2-6,.,TRBV15,.,TGTGCCACCAGCAGAGACACTGGGGCCAACGTCCTGACTTTC,CATSRDTGANVLTF
TRBJ2-1,TRBD2,TRBV9,.,TGTGCCAGCAGCCCGTGGACTAGCGGGGCCAATGAGCAGTTCTTC,CASSPWTSGANEQFF
TRBJ2-5,.,TRBV20-1,.,TGCAGTGCCCTCGCTCAAGAGACCCAGTACTTC,CSALAQETQYF
TRBJ1-1,.,TRBV6-5,.,TGTGCCAGCAGTTACCTAGTGGGGGAAGCTTTCTTT,CASSYLVGEAFF
TRBJ2-5,.,TRBV30,.,TGTGCCTGGGGAGGAGGGGTTCCGTACCAAGAGACCCAGTACTTC,CAWGGGVPYQETQYF
TRBJ2-3,.,TRBV10-3,.,TGTGCCATCGGGCAGGGGCTCACAGATACGCAGTATTTT,CAIGQGLTDTQYF
TRBJ1-5,.,TRBV30,.,TGTGCCTGGAGTGCCCTATATGGGAATTATAGCAATCAGCCCCAGCATTTT,CAWSALYGNYSNQPQHF
TRBJ2-5,TRBD1,TRBV6-5,.,TGTGCCAGCAGCCTACAGGGGGCGCGGGAGACCCAGTACTTC,CASSLQGARETQYF
TRBJ1-6,TRBD1,TRBV27,few,TGTGCCAGCAGTTCCGGGACAGGCGCTTATTCACCCCTCCACTTT,CASSSGTGAYSPLHF
TRBJ1-1,.,TRBV28,.,TGTGCCAGCTCAGTGGAGGCGACAGTGGAAGCTTTCTTT,CASSVEATVEAFF
TRBJ2-3,TRBD2,TRBV5-4,.,TGTGCCAGCAGCTTCTTAGCGGGGGCCAAAACCCCAGATACGCAGTATTTT,CASSFLAGAKTPDTQYF
TRBJ1-2,.,TRBV6-1,.,TGTGCCAGCAGTACTTCTCGAGGCAGTCCCTATGGCTACACCTTC,CASSTSRGSPYGYTF
TRBJ2-1,.,TRBV18,.,TGTGCCAGCTCACCACCTACCTCGATCGAGCGGCAGTTCTTC,CASSPPTSIERQFF
TRBJ1-1,TRBD1,TRBV7-9,.,TGTGCCAGCAGCCAACAGGGGGTGGGGTACACTGAAGCTTTCTTT,CASSQQGVGYTEAFF
TRBJ2-4,TRBD1,TRBV15,.,TGTGCCACCAGCACCAGAACAGGGGATCTAGCCAAAAACATTCAGTACTTC,CATSTRTGDLAKNIQYF
TRBJ2-6,.,TRBV7-2,few,TGTGCCAGCAGCTTGGCCAGTCTCTCTGGGGCCAACGTCCTGACTTTC,CASSLASLSGANVLTF
TRBJ2-2,.,TRBV16,.,TGTGCCAGCAGCCAAGTCGTCGGGGGACCCGGGGAGCTGTTTTTT,CASSQVVGGPGELFF
TRBJ1-4,.,TRBV6-1,.,TGTGCCAGCTGTGAGCTAACTAATGAAAAACTGTTTTTT,CASCELTNEKLFF
TRBJ1-5,.,TRBV19,once,TGTGCCAGTAGTATAACAAGTTATAGCAATCAGCCCCAGCATTTT,CASSITSYSNQPQHF
TRBJ2-3,.,TRBV7-8,.,TGTGCCAGCAGCTCTACTCGGTGGGGCACAGATACGCAGTATTTT,CASSSTRWGTDTQYF
TRBJ1-3,.,TRBV9,.,TGTGCCAGCAGCGTAGATGTAGGCGTGGGAAACACCATATATTTT,CASSVDVGVGNTIYF
TRBJ2-1,.,TRBV10-3,.,TGTGCCATCAGCCCGGTGGGCGACAAGGGGGGCAATGAGCAGTTCTTC,CAISPVGDKGGNEQFF
TRBJ2-3,TRBD2,TRBV27,.,TGTGCCAGCAGACGACTAGCGGGGACTAGCACAGATACGCAGTATTTT,CASRRLAGTSTDTQYF
TRBJ1-3,.,TRBV18,.,TGTGCCAGCTCACCTCAGGGGAAGGCTGGAAACACCATATATTTT,CASSPQGKAGNTIYF